The sequence of this TCR beta chain was determined in a study of T cell responses to AZD1222 COVID-19 vaccine. TCRdb keeps only in-frame clones here, not all; method: immunoSEQ multiplex PCR. The data hold fewer than 75,000 clones, with 85% to 95% observed a single time. The sequencing here drew on peripheral blood, taken 28 days after the second dose of the MenACWY control vaccine. This TCR derives from an adult who received the MenACWY meningococcal vaccine as a control.

The CDR3 DNA reads TGTGCCACCAGTGACACGCGGACAGGGTCTCGGGAGCAGTACTTC. Amino acids: CATSDTRTGSREQYF. This chain connects TRBV24-1 to TRBJ2-7; 8 bases line up with TRBD1. Germline CDR1 and CDR2: KGHDR and SFDVKD. The CDR3 extends over 15 amino acids. After removal of 4 bases from V and 7 bases from J, the junction contained 11 bases not matched to a gene.